The entry below gives a single T cell receptor beta chain sequence along with its context. Its antigen remains unidentified. This entry is derived from a study of coeliac disease. Some clones are missing from TCRdb's copy, which holds only in-frame ones; the method was immunoSEQ multiplex PCR. This repertoire shows some 4,000 clones, 59% found once; its top ten account for approximately 6%. V was trimmed by 1 base and J by 5 bases, leaving 9 bases between them. The CDR3 consists of 14 residues. The germline CDR1 and CDR2 sequences are SGHNT and YYREEE (reference sequence). Study findings and constraints: Active celiac intraepithelial and lamina propria samples had lower TRB and TRG clonality than control samples. Known gliadin-specific TRB sequences: about 45% of the 18 coeliac samples, only 1 of 6 controls. Intraepithelial and lamina propria fractions were not highly pure, so cross-contamination was possible.

The sample comprised lymphocytes from the gut lamina propria. The chain has TRBV5-4 and TRBJ2-2, with a tentative D call TRBD1 (5 bases). The origin of this receptor is a man between 65 and 85 years old without celiac disease. CDR3: CASSLRQTTGELFF. CDR3 DNA: TGTGCCAGCAGCTTGAGACAGACTACCGGGGAGCTGTTTTTT.